This T cell receptor (beta chain) derives from a study of blood T cell repertoires in COVID-19. Study background: Spain, Italy and the United States supplied samples that represented acute and convalescent COVID-19.

Per the original methods: Reference gene primers were amplified, and this amplification served to estimate nucleated cell counts. Sequenced by immunoSEQ multiplex PCR; TCRdb stores in-frame clones only, minus some. V, J and clone size derive from that table, while D and trimming were established from the DNA sequence. The sample lists over 100,000 clones, over 80% seen once, with 15% to 20% in the top ten. Germline CDR1 reads MNHEY; CDR2 reads SVGAGI. The V end lost 2 bases, the J end lost 4 bases, and 12 bases lay between the germline ends. The CDR3 has 14 residues. The sequenced material came from peripheral blood. The source is a woman aged 55-69 years with acute or convalescent COVID-19. The chain couples TRBV6-5 to TRBJ2-7; possibly TRBD2 for D (5 bases). CDR3 region: CASSYGAGRYEQYF. CDR3 coding DNA: TGTGCCAGCAGTTACGGCGCGGGCCGATACGAGCAGTACTTC.